Below, one TCR beta chain is given with its context. Study processing details: Estimation of nucleated cell counts was performed using reference gene primer amplification. Sequenced by immunoSEQ multiplex PCR; TCRdb stores in-frame clones only, minus some. The DNA gave D and trimming, while V, J and clone size come from that table. Of about 200,000 clones in the sample, 85% to 90% were seen once. These data are taken from a study of blood T cell repertoires in COVID-19. Turning to the study itself: COVID-19 samples, acute and convalescent, were from the United States, Italy and Spain. The cDNA or gDNA used as material had been derived from T cells, B-cell-depleted T cells, or PBMCs.

The CDR3 consists of 16 residues. Germline V lookup: CDR1 SEHNR, CDR2 FQNEAQ (reference sequence). The V and J ends lost 0 bases and 4 bases respectively, with 15 bases between them. The V gene is TRBV7-9, the J gene TRBJ1-2, with D maybe TRBD1 (5 bases). The sample was peripheral blood. This sequence was found in a man aged 60-69 years with acute or convalescent COVID-19. CDR3 loop: CASSLAGQGLAYGYTF. The CDR3 DNA reads as TGTGCCAGCAGCTTAGCTGGGCAGGGTTTGGCCTATGGCTACACCTTC.